The 15 T cell receptor beta chains listed next were all sequenced from one sample in a study of blood T cell repertoires in COVID-19. This table comes from immunoSEQ multiplex PCR, and its TCRdb copy is limited to in-frame clones, with some not included. Among 65,000 to 90,000 clones, 80% to 90% were seen once, and the ten largest hold approximately 4.6%. The sample consisted of peripheral blood. The receptors were sampled from a human donor in a cohort sampled during active COVID-19.

The CDR3: CASSYGTGVGETQYF. The CDR3 DNA reads TGTGCCAGCTCCTACGGGACAGGGGTAGGAGAGACCCAGTACTTC. This chain joins TRBV7-3 and TRBJ2-5; 10 bases fit TRBD1. CDR3 length: 15 amino acids. V gave up 8 bases and J gave up 4 bases; unmatched junction bases: 10. Germline V gives CDR1 SGHTA, CDR2 FQGTGA.

The chain couples TRBV6-5 to TRBJ2-3, with D tentatively TRBD2 (5 bases). V shed 3 bases and J shed 4 bases, with 8 bases lying between them. CDR1 MNHEY and CDR2 SVGAGI come from the germline V gene. The CDR3 totals 13 residues. The CDR3 here is CASSYGRADTQYF. For the CDR3, the DNA is TGTGCCAGCAGTTATGGGAGAGCAGATACGCAGTATTTT.

This chain uses TRBV3-1 (or the pseudogene TRBV3-2) with TRBJ2-7, with D possibly TRBD1 on 5 matching bases. The CDR3 is 15 amino acids. Trimming shortened V by 1 base and J by 3 bases, and 13 bases separated the two germline ends. The germline gives CDR1 LGHDT, CDR2 YNNKEL (reference sequence). CDR3 sequence: CASSQGQLRGYEQYF. In nucleotides, the CDR3 is TGTGCCAGCAGCCAAGGCCAGCTAAGGGGCTACGAGCAGTACTTC.

This clone came up once. The chain couples TRBV11-2 to TRBJ2-7; D gene ambiguous. The length of the CDR3 is 12 residues. The germline CDR1 and CDR2 sequences are SGHAT and FQNNGV. Trimming left V 5 bases short and J 3 bases short, with 8 bases between. CDR3 region: CASSRYNYEQYF. In nucleotides, the CDR3 is TGTGCCAGCAGCCGGTATAACTACGAGCAGTACTTC.

This clone has only one observation. The gene calls are TRBV7-6 and TRBJ2-1, with 16 bases lining up with TRBD2. Germline V lookup: CDR1 SGHVS, CDR2 FNYEAQ. V was clipped by 4 bases and J by 4 bases; unmatched bases: 10. The CDR3 sequence is 19 residues long. The CDR3 reads CASSSGTSGGAKTYNEQFF. CDR3 DNA: TGTGCCAGCAGCTCGGGGACTAGCGGGGGGGCCAAGACTTACAATGAGCAGTTCTTC.

The chain is built from TRBV7-2 and TRBJ1-6, with TRBD1 matching 9 bases. The CDR3 extends over 14 amino acids. Losses at the gene ends were 6 bases for V and 11 bases for J; bases not matched to a gene: 8. Per germline, CDR1 SGHTA and CDR2 FQGNSA. CDR3 coding DNA: TGTGCCAGCAGGCTACAGGGGGCTAGGGCACCCCTCCACTTT. Translation: CASRLQGARAPLHF.

The gene calls are TRBV28 and TRBJ1-6; 10 bases line up with TRBD1. The CDR3 spans 15 residues. Trimming took 2 bases from V and 10 from J; bases not matched to a gene: 5. Germline CDR1 reads MDHEN; CDR2 reads SYDVKM. The CDR3: CASSLPDRGLSPLHF. Here the CDR3 DNA reads TGTGCCAGCAGTTTACCCGACAGGGGGCTGTCACCCCTCCACTTT.

The chain uses TRBV19 and TRBJ2-5; 7 nucleotides line up with TRBD2. This CDR3 has 16 residues. CDR1 and CDR2 from the germline V gene are LNHDA and SQIVND (reference sequence). V gave up 6 bases and J gave up 2 bases; unmatched junction bases: 12. The CDR3 sequence: CASRDGAGRTQETQYF. In nucleotides, the CDR3 is TGTGCCAGTAGAGACGGAGCGGGGAGGACACAAGAGACCCAGTACTTC. Variable domain in full (rest from reference TRBV19 and TRBJ2-5): DGGITQSPKYLFRKEGQNVTLSCEQNLNHDAMYWYRQDPGQGLRLIYYSQIVNDFQKGDIAEGYSVSREKKESFPLTVTSAQKNPTAFYLCASRDGAGRTQETQYFGPGTRLLVL.

The rearrangement joins TRBV29-1 to TRBJ2-2; 8 bases fit TRBD2. V was clipped by 4 bases and J by 1 base; unmatched bases: 8. Per the germline V gene, CDR1 is SQVTM and CDR2 is ANQGSEA. There are 16 residues in the CDR3. This chain's CDR3 is CSVAGLAGMNTGELFF. In DNA form, the CDR3 reads TGCAGCGTTGCCGGACTAGCCGGGATGAACACCGGGGAGCTGTTTTTT.

V usage is TRBV29-1 and J usage is TRBJ2-3; 10 nucleotides match TRBD2. V gave up 4 bases and J gave up 11 bases; unmatched junction bases: 9. The germline V gene encodes CDR1 SQVTM and CDR2 ANQGSEA. The CDR3 totals 13 residues. CDR3 protein: CSVGLAGSGLQYF. The CDR3 coding sequence is TGCAGCGTTGGACTAGCGGGCTCCGGATTGCAGTATTTT.

The gene calls are TRBV7-2 and TRBJ2-7, with 7 bases fitting TRBD2. Germline V CDR1 and CDR2: SGHTA, FQGNSA. The V and J ends lost 3 bases and 1 base, in that order; junction bases with no gene match: 3. The CDR3 loop spans 14 amino acids. The CDR3 protein is CASSLGGGSYEQYF. CDR3 nucleotide sequence: TGTGCCAGCAGCTTGGGGGGAGGGTCCTACGAGCAGTACTTC.

The chain is built from TRBV5-1 and TRBJ2-7, with D hard to call. The V gene's germline CDR1 is SGHRS and CDR2 YFSETQ. V was pared by 4 bases and J by 1 base, with 12 bases between. This CDR3 is built from 14 residues. The CDR3 bases are TGCGCCAGCAGCATGGATGTACTTTCCTACGAGCAGTACTTC. Amino acid sequence: CASSMDVLSYEQYF.

The chain has TRBV9 and TRBJ2-7; 8 bases are a match to TRBD1. V gave up 3 bases and J gave up 3 bases; unmatched junction bases: 8. The CDR3 sequence is 15 residues long. CDR1 SGDLS and CDR2 YYNGEE come from the germline V gene. The CDR3 sequence is CASSEGTGGLYEQYF. Here the CDR3 DNA reads TGTGCCAGCAGCGAAGGGACAGGCGGGCTCTACGAGCAGTACTTC.

This sequence joins TRBV30 and TRBJ1-3; 11 bases align to TRBD1. The CDR3 totals 15 residues. Germline V gene sequence: CDR1 GTSNPN, CDR2 SVGIG (reference sequence). V was clipped by 1 base and J by 4 bases; unmatched bases: 3. CDR3 in DNA: TGTGCCTGGAGTGCAGGGACAGGGGGAGGAAACACCATATATTTT. It codes for CAWSAGTGGGNTIYF.

The genes are TRBV5-1 and TRBJ1-2; D not certain. V dropped 4 bases and J dropped 10 bases, with 2 bases sitting between them. Germline-derived CDR1 and CDR2 are SGHRS and YFSETQ. The CDR3 is 8 amino acids. This chain's CDR3 is CASSLYTF. As DNA, the CDR3 is TGCGCCAGCAGCCTCTACACCTTC.